This T cell receptor beta chain was sequenced in a study of cytomegalovirus exposure and HLA in healthy donors (dated by TCRdb to the late 2010s). As for the study more broadly: In an earlier analysis of roughly 500 of the donors, about 260 Gb of sequence data and just under 120 million unique TCR beta sequences from 150 million to 200 million T cells were reported. Approximately 310 gigabases of sequencing data and 78 million or so unique TCR sequences were included in an early release covering 550 to 650 HLA-typed donors. Of the roughly 400 genotyped donors, 81% were placed in the genetic ancestry cluster associated with self-reported Caucasian donors. The study aimed to test whether signatures of past pathogen exposure could be identified by cataloging public T cell receptors. The T cell repertoires of under 700 subjects were profiled by immunosequencing and related to cytomegalovirus serostatus. A separate validation cohort of about 110 different subjects was used in addition to the approximately 640-subject first cohort. To predict cytomegalovirus infection status, the study combined high-throughput TCR immunosequencing, statistical association of individual TCRs with disease status, and machine learning. A later analysis re-examined previously published TCR beta repertoires from about 700 donors and added high-resolution HLA genotyping to investigate patterns of TCR occurrence. The later analysis used no new phenotypic data to find candidate immune exposures, relying instead on TCR beta sequences and their occurrence across donors. An earlier analysis of around 540 of the donors applied high-throughput TCR beta sequencing to assess whether each TCR beta V gene segment acted as functional or pseudogenic. Donor age, sex, ethnicity and CMV serostatus were collected together with the repertoire data. A later genetic analysis took genome-wide SNP genotypes for about 65% of the 666 donors and used that subset as a discovery cohort. Every repertoire in the discovery cohort had been generated on one and the same sequencing platform. HLA typing covered class I and class II loci at four-digit resolution. Typing coverage varied by locus: roughly 629-630 donors for A, B, C, DRB1 and DQB1; 500 to 550 for DQA1; 600 to 610 for DPA1; approximately 450 for DPB1. Four or five DR-DQ haplotypes were handled as single units for association and clustering because linkage in the cohort was strong. On average, around 230,000 unique TCR beta nucleotide sequences were sequenced per donor among fewer than 500 genotyped donors of the cohort, with roughly 18% of those sequences being non-productive. Results the study describes overall, beyond this receptor: The cohort was sequenced for TCR beta chains only, and without alpha or paired-chain data the features that could be detected were limited. Compared with equally common non-associated chains, HLA-associated TCR beta chains in a later analysis were more clonally expanded and had lower generation probabilities. In a later genetic analysis, a missense DCLRE1C variant was associated with V-gene and J-gene trimming of TCR beta chains, and the association was replicated in an independent cohort. In a later analysis, over 15,000 TCR beta sequences were associated with specific HLA alleles at a false discovery rate of 0.05. The authors suggested that the approach could potentially be extended to other disease states and immunological phenotypes. A total of roughly 160 TCR beta chains were listed by the study as associated with cytomegalovirus. Because counts were too low, under 20 rarely observed V segments, including chromosome 9 orphons, were left out of the earlier analysis of about 620 of the donors. The only immune exposure information available for the cohort was CMV serostatus. When HLA alleles, especially DR and DQ, strongly co-occurred, attributing TCR associations to individual alleles was difficult. A few of the identified cytomegalovirus-associated TCR beta chains were confirmed in vitro to be specific for cytomegalovirus antigens. Linkage disequilibrium might explain the correlated functional status among segregating V segments, but an unknown experimental factor could not be excluded. Compared with the roughly 600-donor mean, donors in an Asian-associated ancestry cluster had fewer N-insertions in productive TCRs, according to a later genetic analysis. HLA typing was unavailable for some donors at each locus, so association tests used only the typed subset. In a later analysis, most CMV-associated TCR beta chains were found to appear HLA-restricted, with HLA associations seemingly driven largely by CMV exposure. Because the 87-base-pair reads could not distinguish some IMGT-functional V segments, including TRBV6-2 and TRBV6-3, those segments were excluded. While some public TCRs were present in many individuals, most TCR sequences turned up only very rarely across donors. Roughly uniform sequencing depth across donors was assumed in presence/absence analyses, although this assumption may not hold. A group of highly shared sequence variants was considered likely to be a technical artifact of the sequencing pipeline. Broadly in line with IMGT annotations, most TCR beta V segments showed up in productive rearrangements about 87% or about 30% of the time in an earlier analysis of approximately 600 of the donors. A further reported finding was that TCR beta sequences accurately predicted the HLA-A and HLA-B alleles for most subjects in the first cohort. In a later analysis, TCR association rates were found to vary across HLA loci, with the most associated TCRs seen for DRB1 alleles and the fewest for HLA-C alleles. In a later analysis, several top co-occurrence clusters were reported to appear linked to parvovirus B19, influenza, CMV and Epstein-Barr virus. The classifier was reported to diagnose cytomegalovirus status with high specificity and sensitivity in both the original cohort and the validation cohort.

To prepare the library, the immunoSEQ multiplex PCR assay was applied. A mixture of 60 forward primers for TCR Vbeta segments and 13 reverse primers for TCR Jbeta segments was used in the multiplex PCR. Amplification of the CDR3 region of rearranged TCR beta genes was performed with a multiplex PCR assay on genomic DNA. The Illumina HiSeq System was used to sequence the amplified TCR beta libraries as 87-base-pair reads. The paper's processing steps were these. Across the 700 or so repertoires, a later analysis counted roughly 84 million unique TCR beta chains, 9.5 million to 12 million of which were shared by at least two donors. Raw reads were error-corrected and collapsed into unique sequences with a nearest-neighbor algorithm that merged closely related sequences to remove PCR and sequencing errors. To assign V, D and J gene segments, CDR3 sequences were aligned to IMGT reference sequences. For a sequence to be retained, a match of at least six nucleotides was required to both a V gene segment and a J gene segment. Rearrangements were classified as productive when the CDR3 lacked stop codons and remained in frame with V and J, and all other rearrangements were classified as non-productive. CDR3 was defined by IMGT convention, running from the second conserved V-encoded cysteine to the conserved J-encoded phenylalanine. The earlier analysis of about 590 of the donors excluded sequences that lacked an unambiguous match to a single V gene segment. An earlier analysis of 587 of the donors called V segments functional above 56.7% productive rearrangements and segregating when the between-donor standard deviation exceeded 5%. A statistical classification framework was built for diagnosing cytomegalovirus status from the catalog of TCR beta chain sequences. In a later analysis, TCR nucleotide sequences were compared against IMGT/GENE-DB human TR gene sequences so that V and J genes could be assigned. Using the TCRdist pipeline, a later analysis assigned CDR3 sequences along with most-parsimonious VDJ recombination scenarios. In a later analysis, every TCR beta chain was defined by the combination of its CDR3 amino acid sequence and its V-gene family, and reads without a unique V-gene family were dropped. A later analysis removed 500 to 650 highly shared, low-generation-probability nucleotide sequences to deal with suspected cross-contamination and a sequencing artifact. In a later analysis, a clonal expansion index for each public chain was calculated from normalized within-repertoire ranks of inferred template counts. In a later analysis, generation probabilities were computed with a VDJ recombination model fitted to out-of-frame rearrangements, and the resulting probabilities were checked against IGoR. In a later analysis, hypergeometric tests were used to score TCR-TCR, TCR-HLA and TCR-CMV co-occurrence, with a repertoire-size bias correction applied to TCR pairs. A later analysis estimated false discovery rates by permuting HLA or CMV assignments 20 times. A later analysis grouped co-occurring TCRs with DBSCAN, adding TCRdist sequence similarity when clustering within HLA-allele-positive subsets. Co-occurrence clustering excluded repertoires with fewer than 30,000 or more than 120,000 public chains, plus five with anomalous nucleotide sharing. The source is immuneACCESS, and TCRdb retained only in-frame sequences with V and J called. Part of the clones is not carried over; for the studies checked, unresolved V genes explain less than half of this, and the remainder is unexplained. The DNA gave D and trimming, while V, J and clone size come from that table. The sample contains 52,000 or so clones, about 77% of them found a single time. In total, the top ten clones hold approximately 2.5% of the sample.

The cohort consisted of 670 or so healthy bone marrow donors. At the time of sampling, every cohort member was nominally healthy, though immune exposures that went unrecorded were likely present. The donor was CMV seropositive and belonged to the group of some 290 seropositive cohort members. Every donor gave a peripheral blood sample, and the peripheral blood mononuclear cells from that sample were used for TCR beta sequencing. The Qiagen DNeasy Blood Extraction Kit was used to extract genomic DNA from the blood cell samples. Taken from cysteine to phenylalanine, the CDR3 has 15 residues. The CDR3 DNA has 45 bases and is translated from base 1. From the germline V gene (reference sequence), CDR1 is MNHNY and CDR2 is SVGAGI. V is pared back by 6 bases and J by 1 base, with 12 bases lying between the germline termini. To note about this clone: Its target antigen remains unknown. Base qualities were left out, and no much larger clone turns up one base away.

The sequence was obtained from a woman in her thirties or forties in good health and CMV-seropositive. This sequence uses TRBV6-6 and TRBJ2-2, with an unclear D gene assignment. The sequencing input was PBMCs. The CDR3: CASRLPRQNTGELFF. The bases read TGTGCCAGCAGGCTACCCAGACAGAACACCGGGGAGCTGTTTTTT.